These T cell receptor beta chains were read from a single sample in a study of blood T cell repertoires in COVID-19. TCRdb keeps only in-frame clones here, not all; method: immunoSEQ multiplex PCR. Here the sample spans under 200,000 clones, roughly 88% being singletons. The sample consisted of PBMCs or T cells enriched from blood (not recorded which). The receptor source for this set is an older woman who had recovered from COVID-19. The CDR3 runs from the conserved cysteine through the conserved F or W. A D gene is named only where the DNA matches it firmly. Clone size is given for some rows only: seen once, a few or many times, or a class if the clone is expanded.

v_call: TRBV7-8
j_call: TRBJ2-2
d_call: -
clone_size: -
cdr3_nt: TGTGCCAGCAGCGAACTGGCTAGCTGGGACACCGGGGAGCTGTTTTTT
cdr3_aa: CASSELASWDTGELFF

v_call: TRBV7-3
j_call: TRBJ2-3
d_call: TRBD2
clone_size: -
cdr3_nt: TGTGCCAGCAGCTCTAGCGGGGGCACAGATACGCAGTATTTT
cdr3_aa: CASSSSGGTDTQYF

v_call: TRBV5-1
j_call: TRBJ2-5
d_call: -
clone_size: once
cdr3_nt: TGCGCCAGCAGCTTGTTTGGGGCACAAGAGACCCAGTACTTC
cdr3_aa: CASSLFGAQETQYF

v_call: TRBV3-1/TRBV3-2
j_call: TRBJ2-2
d_call: -
clone_size: -
cdr3_nt: TGTGCCAGCAGCCAAGCTTTCACCGGGGAGCTGTTTTTT
cdr3_aa: CASSQAFTGELFF

v_call: TRBV4-2
j_call: TRBJ2-1
d_call: TRBD1
clone_size: -
cdr3_nt: TGTGCCAGCAGCCAATTAAAGGTGGACAGGTTGAATGAGCAGTTCTTC
cdr3_aa: CASSQLKVDRLNEQFF

v_call: TRBV28
j_call: TRBJ2-7
d_call: -
clone_size: -
cdr3_nt: TGTGCCAGCAGTTTATCTCCCGCGGATTCCTACGAGCAGTACTTC
cdr3_aa: CASSLSPADSYEQYF

v_call: TRBV5-1
j_call: TRBJ1-2
d_call: TRBD1
clone_size: -
cdr3_nt: TGCGCCAGCAGCTCAGGGGGCAGGAACTATGGCTACACCTTC
cdr3_aa: CASSSGGRNYGYTF

v_call: TRBV11-2
j_call: TRBJ2-3
d_call: -
clone_size: -
cdr3_nt: TGTGCCAGCAGCGGGTTCCTTGAGAGCGTCCAAGATACGCAGTATTTT
cdr3_aa: CASSGFLESVQDTQYF

v_call: TRBV19
j_call: TRBJ2-3
d_call: TRBD2
clone_size: -
cdr3_nt: TGTGCCAGTAGTGCCGGGACTAACCGGCGCACAGATACGCAGTATTTT
cdr3_aa: CASSAGTNRRTDTQYF

v_call: TRBV4-1
j_call: TRBJ1-4
d_call: TRBD1
clone_size: -
cdr3_nt: TGCGCCAGCAGCCACAGGGGGCCGAATGAAAAACTGTTTTTT
cdr3_aa: CASSHRGPNEKLFF

v_call: TRBV28
j_call: TRBJ1-1
d_call: -
clone_size: -
cdr3_nt: TGTGCCAGCAGTTTGACTATAACGTCCCCTACAGCCTTCGAAGCTTTCTTT
cdr3_aa: CASSLTITSPTAFEAFF

v_call: TRBV11-3
j_call: TRBJ2-1
d_call: -
clone_size: -
cdr3_nt: TGTGCCAGCAGCTTAGGCCTATCGCGAGGGAATGAGCAGTTCTTC
cdr3_aa: CASSLGLSRGNEQFF

v_call: TRBV21-1
j_call: TRBJ2-3
d_call: -
clone_size: -
cdr3_nt: TGTGCCAGCAGCAAAGAGAAAAGGACAGGTTTTCCTTCGTCCATTGTTACGCAGTATTTT
cdr3_aa: CASSKEKRTGFPSSIVTQYF

v_call: TRBV7-6
j_call: TRBJ2-3
d_call: -
clone_size: -
cdr3_nt: TGTGCCAGCAGCTTTGTGGAGCCCACAGATACGCAGTATTTT
cdr3_aa: CASSFVEPTDTQYF

v_call: TRBV2
j_call: TRBJ2-4
d_call: -
clone_size: -
cdr3_nt: TGTGCCAGCAGTGCTGCGCTCCCAGCCAAAAACATTCAGTACTTC
cdr3_aa: CASSAALPAKNIQYF

v_call: TRBV28
j_call: TRBJ2-7
d_call: TRBD1
clone_size: once
cdr3_nt: TGTGCCAGCAGTTTAATGATAGGGACAGGGGGCTTCGAGCAGTACTTC
cdr3_aa: CASSLMIGTGGFEQYF

v_call: TRBV15
j_call: TRBJ2-2
d_call: TRBD1
clone_size: -
cdr3_nt: TGTGCCACGGGGACAGGGAGGACCGGGGAGCTGTTTTTT
cdr3_aa: CATGTGRTGELFF

v_call: TRBV19
j_call: TRBJ1-3
d_call: TRBD1
clone_size: -
cdr3_nt: TGTGCCAGTAGAAACAGGGGAACTGGAAACACCATATATTTT
cdr3_aa: CASRNRGTGNTIYF

v_call: TRBV27
j_call: TRBJ1-6
d_call: TRBD1
clone_size: -
cdr3_nt: TGTGCCTCTAGGACAGGGCGGTCCTATAATTCACCCCTCCACTTT
cdr3_aa: CASRTGRSYNSPLHF

v_call: TRBV5-1
j_call: TRBJ2-7
d_call: TRBD2
clone_size: -
cdr3_nt: TGCGCCAGCAGCTTCTCTAGCGGCCTCAACGGCTACGAGCAGTACTTC
cdr3_aa: CASSFSSGLNGYEQYF

v_call: TRBV19
j_call: TRBJ2-2
d_call: -
clone_size: -
cdr3_nt: TGTGCCAGTAGTATAGGGCTAGTAAATCCCGGGGAGCTGTTTTTT
cdr3_aa: CASSIGLVNPGELFF

v_call: TRBV5-1
j_call: TRBJ2-1
d_call: -
clone_size: -
cdr3_nt: TGCGCCAGCAGCTTGGACGGGGGAGTCTACTACAATGAGCAGTTCTTC
cdr3_aa: CASSLDGGVYYNEQFF

v_call: TRBV6-5
j_call: TRBJ2-2
d_call: TRBD1
clone_size: -
cdr3_nt: TGTGCCAGCAATATGAGGGGGCAGGCCGGGGAGCTGTTTTTT
cdr3_aa: CASNMRGQAGELFF

v_call: TRBV30
j_call: TRBJ1-1
d_call: -
clone_size: -
cdr3_nt: TGTGCCTGGAGTGTGTCAGGGCGGACTGAAGCTTTCTTT
cdr3_aa: CAWSVSGRTEAFF

v_call: TRBV5-6
j_call: TRBJ1-2
d_call: TRBD1
clone_size: -
cdr3_nt: TGTGCCAGCAGCTTGGGAGGGGGCGTTGGCTACACCTTC
cdr3_aa: CASSLGGGVGYTF

v_call: TRBV19
j_call: TRBJ2-6
d_call: TRBD1
clone_size: -
cdr3_nt: TGTGCCAGTAGATCACAGGGGGCTACGGCCAACGTCCTGACTTTC
cdr3_aa: CASRSQGATANVLTF

v_call: TRBV3-1/TRBV3-2
j_call: TRBJ2-7
d_call: TRBD2
clone_size: -
cdr3_nt: TGTGCCAGCAGCCTGGGAGGACTAGCGCAGTACGAGCAGTACTTC
cdr3_aa: CASSLGGLAQYEQYF

v_call: TRBV4-2
j_call: TRBJ2-3
d_call: TRBD2
clone_size: -
cdr3_nt: TGTGCCAGCAGCCAAGCGGCGGGAGGGGCAGATACGCAGTATTTT
cdr3_aa: CASSQAAGGADTQYF

v_call: TRBV19
j_call: TRBJ1-1
d_call: -
clone_size: -
cdr3_nt: TGTGCCAGTAGTATTTGGGGGGAGAGGAATGAAGCTTTCTTT
cdr3_aa: CASSIWGERNEAFF

v_call: TRBV7-5
j_call: TRBJ2-1
d_call: -
clone_size: -
cdr3_nt: TGTGCCAGAAGCCCCGGGGGGGATGAGCAGTTCTTC
cdr3_aa: CARSPGGDEQFF

v_call: TRBV5-5
j_call: TRBJ2-7
d_call: TRBD2
clone_size: -
cdr3_nt: TGTGCCAGCAGCTTGGGACTAGCGGGGGGATACGAGCAGTACTTC
cdr3_aa: CASSLGLAGGYEQYF

v_call: TRBV9
j_call: TRBJ2-1
d_call: -
clone_size: few
cdr3_nt: TGTGCCAGCAGCGTAATAGAGGGTAATGAGCAGTTCTTC
cdr3_aa: CASSVIEGNEQFF

v_call: TRBV5-1
j_call: TRBJ1-2
d_call: -
clone_size: -
cdr3_nt: TGCGCCAGCAGCCCGGCGGGGGATGCTAACTATGGCTACACCTTC
cdr3_aa: CASSPAGDANYGYTF

v_call: TRBV2
j_call: TRBJ2-1
d_call: -
clone_size: -
cdr3_nt: TGTGCCAGCAGTGAGATGCGGTACAATGAGCAGTTCTTC
cdr3_aa: CASSEMRYNEQFF

v_call: TRBV14
j_call: TRBJ2-2
d_call: TRBD1
clone_size: -
cdr3_nt: TGTGCCAGCAGCCCAAGGGGGACGGGGACAGCGAACACCGGGGAGCTGTTTTTT
cdr3_aa: CASSPRGTGTANTGELFF

v_call: TRBV5-1
j_call: TRBJ2-5
d_call: -
clone_size: -
cdr3_nt: TGCGCCAGCAGCTTGGACCAGGGGAGTGGGACCCAGTACTTC
cdr3_aa: CASSLDQGSGTQYF

v_call: TRBV25-1
j_call: TRBJ2-4
d_call: TRBD1
clone_size: -
cdr3_nt: TGTGCCAGCAGCGAAGCCGGGACAGGCCCAGCCAAAAACATTCAGTACTTC
cdr3_aa: CASSEAGTGPAKNIQYF

v_call: TRBV20-1
j_call: TRBJ1-5
d_call: TRBD1
clone_size: -
cdr3_nt: TGCAGTGTAAGGGACAGGCGAGCCCAGCATTTT
cdr3_aa: CSVRDRRAQHF

v_call: TRBV6-1
j_call: TRBJ1-1
d_call: -
clone_size: -
cdr3_nt: TGTGCCAGCAGTGATGGAGGGTTCGGTTTAAGAGGAGCTTTCTTT
cdr3_aa: CASSDGGFGLRGAFF

v_call: TRBV25-1
j_call: TRBJ2-3
d_call: TRBD2
clone_size: -
cdr3_nt: TGTGCCAGCAGTGAATCGGGGGGGGCGGGAGATACGCAGTATTTT
cdr3_aa: CASSESGGAGDTQYF

v_call: TRBV5-1
j_call: TRBJ2-7
d_call: -
clone_size: -
cdr3_nt: TGCGCCAGCAGCTTGGGGCAGGGGTTCTACGAGCAGTACTTC
cdr3_aa: CASSLGQGFYEQYF

v_call: TRBV25-1
j_call: TRBJ1-1
d_call: TRBD1
clone_size: -
cdr3_nt: TGTGCCAGCAGTGAAGGGACAGATTGGAACACTGAAGCTTTCTTT
cdr3_aa: CASSEGTDWNTEAFF